The 7 T cell receptor beta chains listed next were all sequenced from one sample in a study of blood T cell repertoires in COVID-19. Sequencing was performed with immunoSEQ multiplex PCR; in TCRdb, only in-frame clones are kept and a portion is missing. The profile shows approximately 50,000 clones, 84% of them singletons. The sequenced sample consisted of peripheral blood. The receptors come from a man in his 70s with active COVID-19.

As for this clone: At one end, the junction sequence differs from germline, possibly due to a read error. The chain combines TRBV11-2 with TRBJ2-1; 8 bases map to TRBD1. Per the germline V gene, CDR1 is SGHAT and CDR2 is FQNNGV. The CDR3 is 14 amino acids. CDR3 loop: CASSSRGQYNGQFF. As DNA, the CDR3 is TGTGCCAGCAGCAGCAGGGGGCAGTACAATGGGCAGTTCTTC. Variable domain in full (rest from reference TRBV11-2 and TRBJ2-1): EAGVAQSPRYKIIEKRQSVAFWCNPISGHATLYWYQQILGQGPKLLIQFQNNGVVDDSQLPKDRFSAERLKGVDSTLKIQPAKLEDSAVYLCASSSRGQYNGQFFGPGTRLTVL.

This chain uses TRBV10-3 with TRBJ1-1; perhaps TRBD1 as D (6 bases). This CDR3 spans 14 amino acids. The V gene lost 4 bases and the J gene lost 1 base, with 10 bases spanning the gap. Germline-derived CDR1 and CDR2 are ENHRY and SYGVKD. DNA of the CDR3: TGTGCCATCAGTGTGGGGGGGCGGAACACTGAAGCTTTCTTT. Amino acid sequence: CAISVGGRNTEAFF.

The rearrangement links TRBV19 to TRBJ2-2; D remains ambiguous. This CDR3 is built from 12 residues. Germline CDR1 and CDR2: LNHDA and SQIVND (reference sequence). V was trimmed by 6 bases and J by 4 bases, leaving 6 bases between them. The CDR3 loop is CASRGGTGELFF. The CDR3 nucleotides read TGTGCCAGTAGAGGCGGCACCGGGGAGCTGTTTTTT.

This chain links TRBV28 with TRBJ1-1; TRBD1 aligns across 9 bases. CDR1 and CDR2 from the germline V gene are MDHEN and SYDVKM. The junction had 11 bases not matched to a gene; V was cut back by 7 bases and J by 8 bases. CDR3 size: 14 residues. CDR3 sequence (DNA): TGTGCCAGCATTACGACAGGGGGATATATAGAAGCTTTCTTT. Its translation is CASITTGGYIEAFF.

A single count supports this clone. The J gene is TRBJ1-2, the V gene TRBV28; no clear D gene. From germline, CDR1 is MDHEN and CDR2 SYDVKM. V was trimmed by 5 bases and J by 8 bases, leaving 12 bases between them. This CDR3 comprises 12 residues. Here the CDR3 reads CASSTSLQGYTF. For the CDR3, the DNA is TGTGCCAGCAGTACCTCGTTACAAGGCTACACCTTC.

The chain joins TRBV28 to TRBJ2-1; TRBD1 matches 11 bases. The CDR3 has 15 residues. Per germline, CDR1 MDHEN and CDR2 SYDVKM. Germline trimming cut 2 bases from V and 3 bases from J; bases unmatched to any gene: 0. The CDR3 loop is CASSLGTGGYNEQFF. The CDR3, as DNA: TGTGCCAGCAGTTTAGGGACAGGGGGCTACAATGAGCAGTTCTTC.

This chain uses TRBV9 with TRBJ2-2, with D tentatively TRBD2 (6 bases). Trimming removed 0 bases from V and 4 bases from J, with 10 bases in between. From germline, CDR1 is SGDLS and CDR2 YYNGEE. This CDR3 contains 15 residues. In nucleotides, the CDR3 is TGTGCCAGCAGCGTAGACTCCGGGGGCACCGGGGAGCTGTTTTTT. It yields the protein CASSVDSGGTGELFF.